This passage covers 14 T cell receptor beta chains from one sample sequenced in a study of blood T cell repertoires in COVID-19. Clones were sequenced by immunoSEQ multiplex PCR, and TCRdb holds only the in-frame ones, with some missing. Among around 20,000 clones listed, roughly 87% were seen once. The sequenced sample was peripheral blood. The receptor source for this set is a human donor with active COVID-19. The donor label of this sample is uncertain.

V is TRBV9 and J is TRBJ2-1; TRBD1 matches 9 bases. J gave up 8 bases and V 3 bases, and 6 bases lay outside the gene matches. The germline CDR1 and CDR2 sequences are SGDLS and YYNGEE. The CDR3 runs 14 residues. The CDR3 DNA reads TGTGCCAGCAGCGCGCTCACAGGGGGCGATGAGCAGTTCTTC. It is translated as CASSALTGGDEQFF.

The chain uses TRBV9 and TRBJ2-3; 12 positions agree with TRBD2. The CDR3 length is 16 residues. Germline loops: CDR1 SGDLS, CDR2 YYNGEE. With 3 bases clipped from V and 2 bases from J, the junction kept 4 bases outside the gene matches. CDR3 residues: CASSDTSGGHTDTQYF. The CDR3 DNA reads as TGTGCCAGCAGCGACACTAGCGGGGGGCACACAGATACGCAGTATTTT.

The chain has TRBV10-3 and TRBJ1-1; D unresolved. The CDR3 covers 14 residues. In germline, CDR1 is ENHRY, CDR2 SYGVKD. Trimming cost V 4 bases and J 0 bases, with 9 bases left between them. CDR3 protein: CAISVTAMNTEAFF. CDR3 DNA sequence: TGTGCCATCAGTGTTACAGCTATGAACACTGAAGCTTTCTTT.

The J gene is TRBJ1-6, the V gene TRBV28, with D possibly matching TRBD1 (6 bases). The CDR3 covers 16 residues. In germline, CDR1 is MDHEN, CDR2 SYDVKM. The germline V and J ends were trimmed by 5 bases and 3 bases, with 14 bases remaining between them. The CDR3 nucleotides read TGTGCCAGCAGTCTCATTCAGGGGAACTATAATTCACCCCTCCACTTT. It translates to CASSLIQGNYNSPLHF.

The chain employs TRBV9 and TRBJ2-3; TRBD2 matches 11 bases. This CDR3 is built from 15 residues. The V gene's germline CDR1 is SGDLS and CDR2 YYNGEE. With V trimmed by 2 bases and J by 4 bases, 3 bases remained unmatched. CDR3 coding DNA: TGTGCCAGCAGCGTTGTAGCGGGAGGGCCAGATACGCAGTATTTT. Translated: CASSVVAGGPDTQYF.

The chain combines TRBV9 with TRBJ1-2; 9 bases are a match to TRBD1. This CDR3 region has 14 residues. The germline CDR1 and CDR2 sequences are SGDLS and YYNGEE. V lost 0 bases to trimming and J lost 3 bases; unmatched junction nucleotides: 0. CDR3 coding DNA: TGTGCCAGCAGCGTAGACAGGGGGCACTATGGCTACACCTTC. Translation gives CASSVDRGHYGYTF.

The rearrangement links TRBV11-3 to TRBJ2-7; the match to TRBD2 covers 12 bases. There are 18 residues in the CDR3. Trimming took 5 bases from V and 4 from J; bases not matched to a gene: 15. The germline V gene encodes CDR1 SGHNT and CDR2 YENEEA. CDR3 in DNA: TGTGCCAGCAGCCCCAGCCCCTTTTATACTAGCGGGAGGTACGAGCAGTACTTC. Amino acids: CASSPSPFYTSGRYEQYF.

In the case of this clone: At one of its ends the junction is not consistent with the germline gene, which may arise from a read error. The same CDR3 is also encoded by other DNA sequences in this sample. CDR3 in amino acids: CASRSAGIPYEQYF. CDR3 bases: TGCGCCAGCAGGTCGGCCGGGATCCCCTACGAGCAGTACTTC. This sequence joins TRBV2 and TRBJ2-7; possibly TRBD2 for D (5 bases). The V gene's germline CDR1 is SNHLY and CDR2 FYNNEI. There are 14 residues in the CDR3.

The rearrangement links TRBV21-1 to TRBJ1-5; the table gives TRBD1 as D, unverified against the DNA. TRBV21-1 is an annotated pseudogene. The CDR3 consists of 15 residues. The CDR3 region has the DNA TGTGCCAGCAGCAAAGCGAGGACAGGGGATCAGCCCCAGCATTTT. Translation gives CASSKARTGDQPQHF.

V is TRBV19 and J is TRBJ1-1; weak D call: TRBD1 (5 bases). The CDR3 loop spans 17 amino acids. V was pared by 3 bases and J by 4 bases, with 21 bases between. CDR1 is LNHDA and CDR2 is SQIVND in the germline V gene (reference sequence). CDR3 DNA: TGTGCCAGTAGTATCCAGTTGGGGGGAACCCCCCCCACTGAAGCTTTCTTT. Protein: CASSIQLGGTPPTEAFF.

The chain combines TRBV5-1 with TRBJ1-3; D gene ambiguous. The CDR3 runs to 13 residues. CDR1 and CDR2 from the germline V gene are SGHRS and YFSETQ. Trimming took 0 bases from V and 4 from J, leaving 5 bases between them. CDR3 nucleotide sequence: TGCGCCAGCAGCTTGGGTTCAGGAAACACCATATATTTT. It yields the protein CASSLGSGNTIYF.

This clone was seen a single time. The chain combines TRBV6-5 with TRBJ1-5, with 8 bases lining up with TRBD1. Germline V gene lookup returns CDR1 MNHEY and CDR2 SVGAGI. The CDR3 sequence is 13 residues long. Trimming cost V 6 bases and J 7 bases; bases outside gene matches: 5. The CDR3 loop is CASSDRGLQPQHF. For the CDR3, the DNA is TGTGCCAGCAGCGACAGGGGATTACAGCCCCAGCATTTT.

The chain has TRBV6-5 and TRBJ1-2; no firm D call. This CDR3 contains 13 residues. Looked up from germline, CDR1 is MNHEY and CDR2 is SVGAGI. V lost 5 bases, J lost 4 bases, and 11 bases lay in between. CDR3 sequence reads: CASSTAGVYGYTF. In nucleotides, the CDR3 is TGTGCCAGCAGTACCGCAGGTGTCTATGGCTACACCTTC.

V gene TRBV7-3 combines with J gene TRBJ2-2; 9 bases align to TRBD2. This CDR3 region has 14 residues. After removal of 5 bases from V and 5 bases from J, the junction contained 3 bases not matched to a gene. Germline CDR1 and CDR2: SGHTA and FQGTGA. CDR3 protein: CASSATSGTGELFF. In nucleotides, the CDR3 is TGTGCCAGCAGCGCGACTAGCGGAACCGGGGAGCTGTTTTTT.